Listed here are 14 T cell receptor beta chains from one sample, sequenced in a study of blood T cell repertoires in COVID-19. The assay was immunoSEQ multiplex PCR, and TCRdb's table has in-frame clones only and misses some. The repertoire includes over 200,000 clones, roughly four fifths of them detected once, and approximately 8% sits in the top ten. Material: peripheral blood. Receptor source: an elderly woman with COVID-19, enrolled during active disease.

This rearrangement joins TRBV19 to TRBJ1-4; D remains ambiguous. V lost 8 bases, J lost 13 bases, and 14 bases lay in between. The CDR3 has 11 residues. From germline, CDR1 is LNHDA and CDR2 SQIVND (reference sequence). The CDR3 here is CASGGVSRLFF. DNA of the CDR3: TGTGCCAGTGGCGGGGTCTCTAGACTGTTTTTT.

This sequence joins TRBV5-4 and TRBJ2-7, with 7 bases lining up with TRBD2. The V gene end was trimmed by 4 bases and the J gene end by 3 bases; junction bases not matched to a gene: 4. This CDR3 region has 13 residues. Per the germline V gene, CDR1 is SGHNT and CDR2 is YYREEE (reference sequence). For the CDR3, the DNA is TGTGCCAGCAGCCTAGCGGTAGGCTACGAGCAGTACTTC. Protein product: CASSLAVGYEQYF. Using reference TRBV5-4 and TRBJ2-7 for the parts outside the CDR3, the full variable domain is ETGVTQSPTHLIKTRGQQVTLRCSSQSGHNTVSWYQQALGQGPQFIFQYYREEENGRGNFPPRFSGLQFPNYSSELNVNALELDDSALYLCASSLAVGYEQYFGPGTRLTVT.

This chain joins TRBV7-9 and TRBJ1-2, with 7 bases lining up with TRBD1. Unmatched junction bases numbered 3, after V lost 1 base and J lost 4 bases. The CDR3 contains 14 residues. Germline V CDR1 and CDR2: SEHNR, FQNEAQ (reference sequence). The CDR3 region has the DNA TGTGCCAGCAGCTTAGGGGACAGTGGCTATGGCTACACCTTC. Amino acids: CASSLGDSGYGYTF.

The rearrangement uses TRBV6-6 and TRBJ1-4; D gene ambiguous. CDR1 is MNHNY, CDR2 SVGAGI, per germline (reference sequence). V lost 6 bases and J 8 bases, leaving 13 bases between the germline ends. The CDR3 is 13 residues long. As DNA, the CDR3 is TGTGCCAGCAGCGTGGGCTCTTGGGAAAAACTGTTTTTT. Translated: CASSVGSWEKLFF.

This sequence joins TRBV6-6 and TRBJ2-7; tentative D call: TRBD1 (6 bases). Germline CDR1 reads MNHNY; CDR2 reads SVGAGI (reference sequence). The CDR3 is made up of 13 amino acids. V was cut by 4 bases and J by 4 bases, with 11 bases left in between. The CDR3 bases are TGTGCCAGCAGTTCCCAGGGGCCATACGAGCAGTACTTC. It is translated as CASSSQGPYEQYF.

The rearrangement links TRBV6-5 to TRBJ1-2; TRBD1 aligns across 9 bases. The germline CDR1 and CDR2 sequences are MNHEY and SVGAGI. The CDR3 is 14 amino acids. The junction had 10 bases not matched to a gene; V was cut back by 6 bases and J by 8 bases. The chain's CDR3 is CASRGGTGWIGYTF. The CDR3, as DNA: TGTGCCAGCAGGGGAGGGACAGGGTGGATCGGCTACACCTTC.

This clone appeared a few times. J is TRBJ1-2 and V is TRBV2; D unclear. The CDR3 consists of 10 residues. Germline V CDR1 and CDR2: SNHLY, FYNNEI. V was trimmed by 11 bases and J by 8 bases, leaving 12 bases between them. For the CDR3, the DNA is TGTGCCGAGAGCTCCCGCGGCTACACCTTC. Its protein product is CAESSRGYTF.

CDR3 bases: TGTGCCAGCAGCTTTGGGGCCAGGAATAATTCACCCCTCCACTTT. Protein sequence: CASSFGARNNSPLHF. This chain connects TRBV11-1 to TRBJ1-6; D is perhaps TRBD1 (5 bases). V shed 3 bases and J shed 5 bases, with 11 bases lying between them. The CDR3 has 15 amino acids. Per germline, CDR1 SGHAT and CDR2 FQDESV (reference sequence).

A few counts support this clone. The rearrangement links TRBV6-5 to TRBJ1-5, with D tentatively TRBD1 (6 bases). Trimming cost V 6 bases and J 2 bases, with 14 bases left between them. Germline assignment: CDR1 MNHEY and CDR2 SVGAGI. This CDR3 region has 15 residues. CDR3 sequence (DNA): TGTGCCAGCAGCGGGGGAGGGGGTGGCAATCAGCCCCAGCATTTT. Residues: CASSGGGGGNQPQHF.

The J gene is TRBJ1-1, the V gene TRBV5-1, with 7 bases matching TRBD1. V dropped 4 bases and J dropped 10; count of bases not matched to a gene: 10. The V gene's germline CDR1 is SGHRS and CDR2 YFSETQ. This CDR3 has 13 amino acids. CDR3 residues: CASSLDLGQRAFF. The CDR3 region has the DNA TGCGCCAGCAGCCTGGACCTGGGACAGAGAGCTTTCTTT.

V is TRBV5-1 and J is TRBJ2-3; TRBD1 is a possible D gene (5 bases). The germline V gene has CDR1 SGHRS and CDR2 YFSETQ. V lost 4 bases and J lost 4, with 13 bases in between. CDR3 size: 14 residues. The CDR3 DNA reads TGCGCCAGCAGCGCCCCCGACAGCGCAGATACGCAGTATTTT. Its translation: CASSAPDSADTQYF.

The CDR3 region has the DNA TGTGCCAGCAGGAGAGAGGGGAACACTGAAGCTTTCTTT. It specifies CASRREGNTEAFF. This sequence joins TRBV6-5 and TRBJ1-1; no firm D call. The germline V and J ends were trimmed by 6 bases and 1 base, with 9 bases remaining between them. This CDR3 has 13 residues. The V gene's germline CDR1 is MNHEY and CDR2 SVGAGI.

This clone was counted only a few times. One end of the junction does not line up with germline, which may come from a read error. The chain's CDR3 is CASSLYEGATDTQYF. The CDR3 DNA is TGTGCTAGCAGCTTGTATGAGGGGGCAACAGATACGCAGTATTTT. The V gene is TRBV7-7, the J gene TRBJ2-3, with 7 bases that match TRBD1. The germline CDR1 and CDR2 sequences are SSHAT and FNYEAQ (reference sequence). The CDR3 is made up of 15 amino acids.

This rearrangement joins TRBV5-4 to TRBJ2-1, with D possibly TRBD2 on 7 matching bases. V was cut by 9 bases and J by 7 bases, with 17 bases left in between. CDR1 is SGHNT, CDR2 YYREEE, per germline (reference sequence). This CDR3 spans 13 amino acids. The CDR3: CATRRGGPNEQFF. CDR3 DNA: TGTGCCACAAGGAGGGGGGGGCCGAATGAGCAGTTCTTC. The whole variable domain, remainder taken from reference TRBV5-4 and TRBJ2-1, is ETGVTQSPTHLIKTRGQQVTLRCSSQSGHNTVSWYQQALGQGPQFIFQYYREEENGRGNFPPRFSGLQFPNYSSELNVNALELDDSALYLCATRRGGPNEQFFGPGTRLTVL.